The rows below give T cell receptor beta chains drawn from one sample of a study of beta chain features in type 1 diabetes. Produced via immunoSEQ multiplex PCR; TCRdb's table is partial and in-frame only. Among 250,000 to 350,000 clones listed, around 13% were seen once. Sequencing was performed on central memory CD4+ T cells from blood. Receptors originate from a man aged 25-45 years in good health. The CDR3 runs from the conserved cysteine through the conserved F or W. D genes are given only for firm matches. Size tells how often a clone was seen (once, few, many) or the class of an expanded clone, and some rows leave it out.

few - TRBJ2-6 TRBV5-1 TGCGCCAGCAGCTTGGCCTCTGGGGCCAACGTCCTGACTTTC CASSLASGANVLTF
few TRBD2 TRBJ2-4 TRBV11-2 TGTGCCAGCACCTCTAGCGGACTAGCCAAAAACATTCAGTACTTC CASTSSGLAKNIQYF
medium-sized - TRBJ2-6 TRBV21-1 TGTGCCAGCAGCAAAGGGCACAGGGGGGCCCCTGGGGCCAACGTCCTGACTTTC CASSKGHRGAPGANVLTF
few - TRBJ2-3 TRBV30 TGTGCCAGAACCCGGATACCCGGAGAAAATACGCAGTATTTT CARTRIPGENTQYF
- TRBD2 TRBJ2-2 TRBV5-1 TGCGCCAGCAGCCCCTGGTGGCGGGGGGGCCCTGACGGGGAGCTGTTTTTT CASSPWWRGGPDGELFF
- TRBD1 TRBJ1-2 TRBV15 TGTGCCACCAGCAAGGACAGGGACTATGGCTACACCTTC CATSKDRDYGYTF
- - TRBJ2-5 TRBV7-2 TGTGCCAGCAGCTTAGATTACGGGGATGAAGAGACCCAGTACTTC CASSLDYGDEETQYF
few TRBD2 TRBJ2-3 TRBV7-3 TGTGCCAGCAGCAAAAGACTAGCGGGTGAAGATACGCAGTATTTT CASSKRLAGEDTQYF
- TRBD2 TRBJ2-5 TRBV5-1 TGCGCCAGCAGCGGACTAGCGGGGGGTTCAGGAGAGACCCAGTACTTC CASSGLAGGSGETQYF
- TRBD2 TRBJ2-2 TRBV12-5 TGTGCTAGTGGTTTGGAGGGTAGCGGGATAACCGGGGAGCTGTTTTTT CASGLEGSGITGELFF
many - TRBJ1-5 TRBV7-9 TGTGCCAGCAGCCCGGGGGGGGGCAATCAGCCCCAGCATTTT CASSPGGGNQPQHF
- - TRBJ2-7 TRBV2 TGTGCCAGCAGTGGGACAGGAGGGGGATACGAGCAGTACTTC CASSGTGGGYEQYF
- - TRBJ1-1 TRBV27 TGTGCCAGCAGTATCCAGGGGAACACTGAAGCTTTCTTT CASSIQGNTEAFF
- TRBD1 TRBJ2-5 TRBV28 TGTGCCAGCAGTCCAGACAGGGGGGTTGAGGAGACCCAGTACTTC CASSPDRGVEETQYF
- - TRBJ1-3 TRBV7-9 TGTGCCAGCAGCTTAGCGGGACTCGCAAACACCATATATTTT CASSLAGLANTIYF
- TRBD2 TRBJ2-5 TRBV10-3 TGTGCCATCAAAAACATAGCGGGAGGCCAAGAGACCCAGTACTTC CAIKNIAGGQETQYF
- TRBD2 TRBJ2-3 TRBV5-1 TGCGCCAGCACTCGGGAGGACGGCACAGATACGCAGTATTTT CASTREDGTDTQYF
few - TRBJ1-5 TRBV11-3 TGTGCCAGCAGTAATGGAGGTGCTCAGCCCCAGCATTTT CASSNGGAQPQHF
- - TRBJ1-2 TRBV28 TGTGCCGCCCGGACGGACCAACACTTAAACTATGGCTACACCTTC CAARTDQHLNYGYTF
few - TRBJ2-2 TRBV27 TGTGCCAGCAGTTTAGGATGGCACACCGGGGAGCTGTTTTTT CASSLGWHTGELFF
- - TRBJ2-5 TRBV6-6 TGTGCCAGCAGTTACTCGACGGGAGAGACCCAGTACTTC CASSYSTGETQYF
- - TRBJ2-3 TRBV11-3 TGTGCCAGCAGCTTAGTTCGAGCGGCAGATACGCAGTATTTT CASSLVRAADTQYF
- - TRBJ1-1 TRBV5-4 TGTGCCAGCAGCAGGACGCACCAGAACACTGAAGCTTTCTTT CASSRTHQNTEAFF
- - TRBJ2-1 TRBV25-1 TGTGCCAGCAGTTATACCCCCCACGAGCAGTTCTTC CASSYTPHEQFF
few - TRBJ2-3 TRBV5-6 TGTGCCAGCAGCCCACCCGGGCGGGCGGGCACAGATACGCAGTATTTT CASSPPGRAGTDTQYF
few - TRBJ1-4 TRBV6-1 TGTGCCAGCAGTGAAACAAGGGGAAATGAAAAACTGTTTTTT CASSETRGNEKLFF
few - TRBJ2-5 TRBV6-1 TGTGCCATTGGCAGGCCTAACCAAGAGACCCAGTACTTC CAIGRPNQETQYF
few - TRBJ2-5 TRBV27 TGTGCCAGCAGGCCTCCCCATGGGGGTAAAGAGACCCAGTACTTC CASRPPHGGKETQYF
- TRBD2 TRBJ2-1 TRBV11-2 TGTGCCAGCAGCTTAGCGGGGACTAGCGGGGGCCGGGACAATGAGCAGTTCTTC CASSLAGTSGGRDNEQFF
many - TRBJ1-6 TRBV25-1 TGTGCCAGCAGTGGGGACACCCCCAATAATTCACCCCTCCACTTT CASSGDTPNNSPLHF
- - TRBJ2-3 TRBV29-1 TGCAGCCTTGGCCCCAACACAGATACGCAGTATTTT CSLGPNTDTQYF
few - TRBJ2-5 TRBV5-1 TGCGCCAGCAGCCCCGGTGAAGGGACCCAGTACTTC CASSPGEGTQYF
few - TRBJ2-7 TRBV7-9 TGTGCCAGCAGCTTAGCGGCATACAGGGAATACGAGCAGTACTTC CASSLAAYREYEQYF
- - TRBJ2-7 TRBV7-8 TGTGCCAGCACTGAGGGACACCGATACGAGCAGTACTTC CASTEGHRYEQYF
- - TRBJ1-2 TRBV2 TGTGCCAGCAGTGTTCAGGTTTTTGGCTACACCTTC CASSVQVFGYTF
- TRBD2 TRBJ2-2 TRBV7-2 TGTGCCAGCAGCTCTATAGCGGGCGCCACCGGGGAGCTGTTTTTT CASSSIAGATGELFF
- - TRBJ1-6 TRBV18 TGTGCCAGCTCACCACTCACGGCCCAAGATTCACCCCTCCACTTT CASSPLTAQDSPLHF
few TRBD2 TRBJ2-3 TRBV14 TGTGCCACCGTCCGGGGGGGCCGGGATACGCAGTATTTT CATVRGGRDTQYF
- - TRBJ2-7 TRBV6-1 TGTGCCAGCAGTGAAATGCCGGGGGGCGTCTACGAGCAGTACTTC CASSEMPGGVYEQYF
many - TRBJ2-3 TRBV18 TGTGCCAGCTCACCACGTGGGGTGCGCACAGATACGCAGTATTTT CASSPRGVRTDTQYF
few - TRBJ2-7 TRBV19 TGTGCCAGTAGTATACGATCCGGGATTTGGCAAGCGGCCTACGAGCAGTACTTC CASSIRSGIWQAAYEQYF
few - TRBJ1-2 TRBV11-2 TGTGCCAGCAGCTTGGACAGCTTTAACTATGGCTACACCTTC CASSLDSFNYGYTF
- TRBD2 TRBJ2-1 TRBV7-2 TGTGCCAGCAGCTTAGTAGCGGGGGGTGGAAATGAGCAGTTCTTC CASSLVAGGGNEQFF
- TRBD1 TRBJ2-1 TRBV7-2 TGTGCCAGCGGGCAGGGGGCCCACAATGAGCAGTTCTTC CASGQGAHNEQFF
- - TRBJ2-5 TRBV19 TGTGCCAGTAGTCACGATGCCCGGGGAATTCAAGAGACCCAGTACTTC CASSHDARGIQETQYF
few TRBD1 TRBJ1-1 TRBV5-4 TGTGCCAGCAGCTTGGGACAGGGGAGGACTGAAGCTTTCTTT CASSLGQGRTEAFF
- - TRBJ1-1 TRBV6-1 TGTGCCAGCGTCCCGAAACGAACAGGGACCGTGGGAGCTTTCTTT CASVPKRTGTVGAFF
- - TRBJ2-3 TRBV30 TGTGCCTGGAGTGTATGGGGTGCTGGGGACACAGATACGCAGTATTTT CAWSVWGAGDTDTQYF
many - TRBJ1-3 TRBV14 TGTGCCAGCAGCCAAGAGAGACAGAGATATGGCATATATTTT CASSQERQRYGIYF
few - TRBJ2-7 TRBV6-1 TGTGCCAGCAAGGGCTACACCTACGAGCAGTACTTC CASKGYTYEQYF
few TRBD2 TRBJ2-1 TRBV11-3 TGTGCCAGCAGCCGCAAGAAGTCGGGGCGGGAGGGCTCCTACAATGAGCAGTTCTTC CASSRKKSGREGSYNEQFF
few - TRBJ2-5 TRBV7-9 TGTGCCAGCAGCCTTAACATTGAGACCCAGTACTTC CASSLNIETQYF
few - TRBJ1-5 TRBV19 TGTGCCAGTAGCCGCAGGCCGGGGCCTAGTCAGCCCCAGCATTTT CASSRRPGPSQPQHF
- - TRBJ2-1 TRBV6-6 TGTGCCAGCAGTTACGCCGATCGGAATGAGCAGTTCTTC CASSYADRNEQFF
- TRBD2 TRBJ2-1 TRBV4-3 TGCGCCAGCAGCCATGTAGCGGGGGGCACGCAATACGAGCAGTTCTTC CASSHVAGGTQYEQFF
few - TRBJ1-1 TRBV7-6 TGTGCCAGCAGCTTATTCGATGAAGCTTTCTTT CASSLFDEAFF
- TRBD2 TRBJ2-3 TRBV7-2 TGTGCCAGCAGCCCGGCCGGGACTAGCTCTCGTAGAGAAAAGTATTTT CASSPAGTSSRREKYF
- - TRBJ2-3 TRBV5-4 TGTGCCAGCAGCTCGGAGTTTCCCACAGATACGCAGTATTTT CASSSEFPTDTQYF
- TRBD2 TRBJ2-1 TRBV9 TGTGCCAGCAGCGTAGGTAGCGGGGGGATTAGTGAGCAGTTCTTC CASSVGSGGISEQFF